These T cell receptor beta chains were read from a single sample in a study of tumor-infiltrating lymphocytes in localized non-small cell lung cancer. This table comes from immunoSEQ multiplex PCR, and its TCRdb copy is limited to in-frame clones, with some not included. Of roughly 7,200 clones in the sample, less than 80% are singletons; the top ten hold 12%. Sequencing was carried out using lung tumor tissue. The receptors were sampled from a human donor with non-small cell lung cancer. The CDR3 runs from the conserved cysteine through the conserved F or W. Each record gives: clone size, J gene, V gene, D gene, CDR3 protein, CDR3 DNA. A D gene is named only where the DNA matches it firmly. The size field is filled for only some rows; it gives once, few, many or a size class.

clone size: -; J gene: TRBJ2-1; V gene: TRBV30; D gene: -; CDR3 protein: CVWGGKNSYNEQFF; CDR3 DNA: TGTGTCTGGGGTGGGAAAAACTCCTACAATGAGCAGTTCTTC
clone size: -; J gene: TRBJ1-2; V gene: TRBV7-2; D gene: -; CDR3 protein: CASSPGLFGGYTF; CDR3 DNA: TGTGCCAGCAGTCCGGGACTTTTTGGTGGCTACACCTTC
clone size: -; J gene: TRBJ1-3; V gene: TRBV14; D gene: TRBD1; CDR3 protein: CASSRGTAGNTIYF; CDR3 DNA: TGTGCCAGCAGCCGGGGGACAGCTGGAAACACCATATATTTT
clone size: -; J gene: TRBJ1-5; V gene: TRBV19; D gene: -; CDR3 protein: CASSTKRNQPQHF; CDR3 DNA: TGTGCCAGTAGTACGAAGCGGAATCAGCCCCAGCATTTT
clone size: once; J gene: TRBJ1-1; V gene: TRBV30; D gene: -; CDR3 protein: CAWSVWPNTEAFF; CDR3 DNA: TGTGCCTGGAGTGTATGGCCGAACACTGAAGCTTTCTTT
clone size: -; J gene: TRBJ1-3; V gene: TRBV4-2; D gene: TRBD1; CDR3 protein: CASSQETGGLRSGNTIYF; CDR3 DNA: TGTGCCAGCAGCCAGGAAACAGGGGGCCTCCGCTCTGGAAACACCATATATTTT
clone size: -; J gene: TRBJ1-1; V gene: TRBV6-5; D gene: -; CDR3 protein: CASTSPRNTEAFF; CDR3 DNA: TGTGCCAGCACTTCTCCCAGGAACACTGAAGCTTTCTTT
clone size: -; J gene: TRBJ2-7; V gene: TRBV7-2; D gene: -; CDR3 protein: CASTPARGYEQYF; CDR3 DNA: TGTGCCAGCACCCCAGCTAGGGGATACGAGCAGTACTTC
clone size: -; J gene: TRBJ2-7; V gene: TRBV7-9; D gene: TRBD2; CDR3 protein: CASSSPGTTTYEQYF; CDR3 DNA: TGTGCCAGCAGCTCCCCCGGGACTACTACCTACGAGCAGTACTTC
clone size: -; J gene: TRBJ2-7; V gene: TRBV6-5; D gene: -; CDR3 protein: CASSYSSRSYKQYF; CDR3 DNA: TGTGCCAGCAGTTACTCGAGCAGATCCTACAAGCAGTACTTC
clone size: -; J gene: TRBJ1-5; V gene: TRBV4-1; D gene: -; CDR3 protein: CASSQDRGGGQPQHF; CDR3 DNA: TGCGCCAGCAGCCAAGATCGAGGAGGGGGTCAGCCCCAGCATTTT
clone size: once; J gene: TRBJ2-3; V gene: TRBV28; D gene: -; CDR3 protein: CASSFLQGTDTQYF; CDR3 DNA: TGTGCCAGCAGTTTCCTACAGGGAACAGATACGCAGTATTTT
clone size: -; J gene: TRBJ2-3; V gene: TRBV15; D gene: TRBD1; CDR3 protein: CATSPRQGISDTQYF; CDR3 DNA: TGTGCCACCAGTCCAAGACAGGGTATCTCAGATACGCAGTATTTT
clone size: -; J gene: TRBJ1-1; V gene: TRBV5-1; D gene: TRBD1; CDR3 protein: CASSWGTGGWTEAFF; CDR3 DNA: TGCGCCAGCAGCTGGGGGACAGGGGGTTGGACTGAAGCTTTCTTT
clone size: -; J gene: TRBJ1-3; V gene: TRBV2; D gene: -; CDR3 protein: CASSSGVSSGNTIYF; CDR3 DNA: TGTGCCAGCAGTTCAGGGGTTAGCTCTGGAAACACCATATATTTT
clone size: -; J gene: TRBJ1-2; V gene: TRBV5-6; D gene: TRBD1; CDR3 protein: CASSPGGEYGYTF; CDR3 DNA: TGTGCCAGCAGTCCAGGGGGGGAATATGGCTACACCTTC
clone size: -; J gene: TRBJ2-3; V gene: TRBV19; D gene: -; CDR3 protein: CASSIGGVSTDTQYF; CDR3 DNA: TGTGCCAGTAGTATAGGAGGGGTAAGCACAGATACGCAGTATTTT
clone size: -; J gene: TRBJ1-2; V gene: TRBV27; D gene: -; CDR3 protein: CASSLSYGSRDGYTF; CDR3 DNA: TGTGCCAGCAGTTTATCGTACGGCTCCAGGGATGGCTACACCTTC
clone size: medium-sized; J gene: TRBJ1-2; V gene: TRBV4-3; D gene: -; CDR3 protein: CASSQDSFSLYGYTF; CDR3 DNA: TGCGCCAGCAGCCAAGATTCGTTTAGCCTCTATGGCTACACCTTC
clone size: -; J gene: TRBJ2-2; V gene: TRBV19; D gene: -; CDR3 protein: CASSRGTGELFF; CDR3 DNA: TGTGCCAGTAGTAGGGGCACCGGGGAGCTGTTTTTT
clone size: -; J gene: TRBJ1-1; V gene: TRBV14; D gene: -; CDR3 protein: CASSQVPSEAFF; CDR3 DNA: TGTGCCAGCAGCCAAGTCCCCTCTGAAGCTTTCTTT
clone size: -; J gene: TRBJ2-3; V gene: TRBV7-9; D gene: -; CDR3 protein: CASSPGGTDTQYF; CDR3 DNA: TGTGCCAGCAGCCCTGGGGGTACAGATACGCAGTATTTT
clone size: once; J gene: TRBJ2-2; V gene: TRBV30; D gene: TRBD1; CDR3 protein: CAWSNLDRYYTGELFF; CDR3 DNA: TGTGCCTGGAGTAACCTGGACAGGTACTACACCGGGGAGCTGTTTTTT
clone size: -; J gene: TRBJ1-3; V gene: TRBV30; D gene: -; CDR3 protein: CAWNIQSSSGNTIYF; CDR3 DNA: TGTGCCTGGAATATCCAGTCGAGCTCTGGAAACACCATATATTTT
clone size: -; J gene: TRBJ2-3; V gene: TRBV5-6; D gene: -; CDR3 protein: CASSRLVHANTDTQYF; CDR3 DNA: TGTGCCAGCAGCAGACTAGTCCACGCGAACACAGATACGCAGTATTTT
clone size: -; J gene: TRBJ2-7; V gene: TRBV7-9; D gene: TRBD1; CDR3 protein: CASSFSQGSPEQYF; CDR3 DNA: TGTGCCAGCAGCTTTTCACAGGGGTCACCCGAGCAGTACTTC
clone size: once; J gene: TRBJ2-7; V gene: TRBV30; D gene: -; CDR3 protein: CAWRLPTGYEQYF; CDR3 DNA: TGTGCCTGGAGATTACCGACAGGATACGAGCAGTACTTC
clone size: -; J gene: TRBJ1-5; V gene: TRBV7-9; D gene: -; CDR3 protein: CASSLDRGNQPQHF; CDR3 DNA: TGTGCCAGCAGCTTAGACAGGGGCAATCAGCCCCAGCATTTT
clone size: -; J gene: TRBJ2-2; V gene: TRBV29-1; D gene: -; CDR3 protein: CSVAGPTGELFF; CDR3 DNA: TGCAGCGTTGCGGGACCCACCGGGGAGCTATTTTTT
clone size: -; J gene: TRBJ2-4; V gene: TRBV5-1; D gene: -; CDR3 protein: CASSLGQHLAKNIQYF; CDR3 DNA: TGCGCCAGCAGCTTGGGGCAGCATTTAGCCAAAAACATTCAGTACTTC
clone size: -; J gene: TRBJ1-6; V gene: TRBV4-1; D gene: -; CDR3 protein: CASSQDQSGPNSPLHF; CDR3 DNA: TGCGCCAGCAGCCAAGATCAGTCAGGCCCCAATTCACCCCTCCACTTT
clone size: -; J gene: TRBJ2-5; V gene: TRBV5-1; D gene: TRBD2; CDR3 protein: CASSFGLAAYQETQYF; CDR3 DNA: TGCGCCAGCAGCTTCGGGCTAGCGGCTTACCAAGAGACCCAGTACTTC
clone size: -; J gene: TRBJ2-7; V gene: TRBV5-1; D gene: TRBD2; CDR3 protein: CASSPVRGQAGGFVEQYF; CDR3 DNA: TGCGCCAGCAGCCCTGTCCGGGGTCAAGCGGGAGGATTTGTCGAGCAGTACTTC
clone size: -; J gene: TRBJ2-5; V gene: TRBV5-4; D gene: -; CDR3 protein: CASSEEGETQYF; CDR3 DNA: TGTGCCAGCAGCGAAGAAGGGGAGACCCAGTACTTC
clone size: -; J gene: TRBJ1-5; V gene: TRBV30; D gene: -; CDR3 protein: CAWSEDSNQPQHF; CDR3 DNA: TGTGCCTGGAGTGAGGATAGCAATCAGCCCCAGCATTTT
clone size: -; J gene: TRBJ1-2; V gene: TRBV30; D gene: TRBD1; CDR3 protein: CAWRVATGGTYGYTF; CDR3 DNA: TGTGCCTGGAGAGTAGCGACAGGGGGAACATATGGCTACACCTTC
clone size: -; J gene: TRBJ2-3; V gene: TRBV2; D gene: TRBD2; CDR3 protein: CASTVGPISGGTDTQYF; CDR3 DNA: TGTGCCAGCACGGTTGGGCCCATCAGCGGGGGGACAGATACGCAGTATTTT
clone size: -; J gene: TRBJ1-1; V gene: TRBV19; D gene: -; CDR3 protein: CASSIDRTGKAEAFF; CDR3 DNA: TGTGCCAGTAGTATAGATCGTACAGGGAAGGCTGAAGCTTTCTTT
clone size: -; J gene: TRBJ2-1; V gene: TRBV4-1; D gene: TRBD2; CDR3 protein: CASSQDFSGGNEQFF; CDR3 DNA: TGCGCCAGCAGCCAAGATTTTTCGGGAGGCAATGAGCAGTTCTTC
clone size: -; J gene: TRBJ1-2; V gene: TRBV12-5; D gene: TRBD1; CDR3 protein: CASGLVDRPAERGPGGYTF; CDR3 DNA: TGTGCTAGTGGTTTGGTAGATCGCCCTGCGGAGAGGGGGCCAGGTGGCTACACCTTC